The present entry profiles one TCR beta chain with its context. Its matching antigen is unknown. This sample's time point: after dendritic cell vaccination, including at tumor progression/relapse. Selection required adequate fresh-frozen tumor tissue plus more than two years' survival data. After removal of 8 bases from V and 4 bases from J, the junction contained 13 bases not matched to a gene. The CDR3 contains 15 residues. In germline, CDR1 is SGHRS, CDR2 YFSETQ. These data come from a study of glioma-infiltrating T cells after dendritic cell vaccination. Study context: At biweekly intervals, patients got three intradermal dendritic cell vaccine injections.

General study results and limits: Survival was not directly related to TCR clonality in these patients.

Up to about 2 ug genomic DNA was used for TCRB CDR3 amplification. Profiling relied on immunoSEQ multiplex PCR, and the TCRdb table lists in-frame clones only, not all of them. Here the sample spans about 65,000 clones, about 89% being singletons. J is TRBJ1-1 and V is TRBV5-1; 8 bases line up with TRBD1. The sequence was obtained from a human donor with glioblastoma. The material was blood, obtained after dendritic cell vaccination. The CDR3 DNA is TGCGCCAGTCAACAGGGGGGCCCTAAGGGCACTGAAGCTTTCTTT. Translated, it gives CASQQGGPKGTEAFF. The full variable domain, its missing parts supplied by reference TRBV5-1 and TRBJ1-1, is KAGVTQTPRYLIKTRGQQVTLSCSPISGHRSVSWYQQTPGQGLQFLFEYFSETQRNKGNFPGRFSGRQFSNSRSEMNVSTLELGDSALYLCASQQGGPKGTEAFFGQGTRLTVV.